This is a list of T cell receptor beta chains from one sample in a study of T cell repertoires in cytomegalovirus infection. TCRdb processed the reads anew with MiXCR; each CDR3 protein has one entry. The sample has some 590,000 distinct CDR3 sequences; under 45% are singletons. Their antigen targets remain unknown. Sequencing used cultured PBMCs, obtained from culture after CMV antigen stimulation. All receptors come from a human donor in good health (CMV status not recorded). Some clones in this sample may be carry-over from other donors' samples. Each CDR3 is given with its conserved first and last residue. Some rows have no size entry. The others give once, few or many, or a class for an expanded clone.

>TRBJ2-3|-|TRBV12-3/TRBV12-4
CASSSSTGSTDTQYF
>TRBJ1-3|few|TRBV6-2/TRBV6-3
CASSYGGSSGNTIYF
>TRBJ2-3|-|TRBV20-1
CSAPPSSGRAIVRDTQYF
>TRBJ1-2|-|TRBV7-8
CASSLVGTGHGYTF
>TRBJ2-7|few|TRBV12-3/TRBV12-4
CASNATPYEQYF
>TRBJ1-5|few|TRBV6-1
CGTGGGVGNQPQHF
>TRBJ2-7|-|TRBV27
CASSGAWDTHIPYEQYF
>TRBJ2-1|-|TRBV19
CASSTTSGGSYNEQFF
>TRBJ1-1|-|TRBV20-1
CSARALGGQGVTFF
>TRBJ2-5|-|TRBV5-1
CASSFRDSRDEAQYF
>TRBJ1-5|once|TRBV5-6
CASSSRGRSSNQPQHF
>TRBJ1-4|-|TRBV28
CATSRGRGTDEKLFF
>TRBJ2-1|once|TRBV5-1
CASSIQGIDEQFF
>TRBJ1-5|-|TRBV20-1
CSARPPGIFNQPQHF
>TRBJ2-2|few|TRBV28
CASRQTGELFF
>TRBJ2-5|-|TRBV19
CASSIRPRGTQYF
>TRBJ2-7|few|TRBV12-3/TRBV12-4
CASSFYRGGGNSYEQYF
>TRBJ2-1|few|TRBV5-4
CASSGRDSSNEQFF
>TRBJ1-1|-|TRBV5-4
CASSLVTENTEAFF
>TRBJ1-2|-|TRBV28
CASSLGRGERGYTF
>TRBJ1-1|-|TRBV27
CASSPQQGGGNTEAFF
>TRBJ1-4|few|TRBV12-3/TRBV12-4
CASGSGATSEKLFF
>TRBJ2-7|few|TRBV7-4
CASSRSGEQYF
>TRBJ2-7|-|TRBV29-1
CSVETPSYEQYF
>TRBJ1-2|few|TRBV7-2
CASSLHQGNYGYTF
>TRBJ2-5|-|TRBV7-2
CASSLRFRGEETQYF
>TRBJ2-7|-|TRBV19
CASSTIPSYEQYF
>TRBJ2-1|-|TRBV7-2
CASSPRAKAYNEQFF
>TRBJ1-4|many|TRBV7-6
CASSPSGLPDEKLFF
>TRBJ1-5|-|TRBV18
CASSPNGGQPQHF
>TRBJ2-7|once|TRBV6-2/TRBV6-3
CASSHLLAGLDYEQYF
>TRBJ1-1|-|TRBV12-3/TRBV12-4
CASSLRTPEAFF
>TRBJ1-6|few|TRBV10-3
CAISRQDRGNNSPLHF
>TRBJ2-5|few|TRBV20-1
CSAQAGLGQETQYF
>TRBJ2-3|many|TRBV12-3/TRBV12-4
CASSAVSTDTQYF
>TRBJ2-1|few|TRBV5-4
CASSFGQETYNEQFF
>TRBJ1-1|-|TRBV12-5
CASGLGPFTGFDTEAFF
>TRBJ2-7|-|TRBV7-6
CASSLASGRGGYEQYF
>TRBJ1-5|few|TRBV6-1
CASTTGQNSNQPQHF
>TRBJ1-4|few|TRBV2
CASSEQGEKLFF
>TRBJ2-6|few|TRBV11-3
CASRGGGNVLTF
>TRBJ1-5|-|TRBV6-1
CASSLRAGQYSNQPQHF